The 29 T cell receptor beta chains below all came from one sample that was sequenced in a study of CD4 and CD8 cells across lung adenocarcinoma regions. One entry per CDR3 protein results from TCRdb running MiXCR on the PCR reads. The sample gives about 19,000 distinct CDR3 sequences, about half of which show up once; approximately 19% is in the top ten. Source material: CD4+ T cells from the margin of a lung tumor. The receptors were gathered from a male donor with lung adenocarcinoma. The CD4 and CD8 labels of this study may be unreliable.

Points on this clonotype: The junction differs from germline at one of its ends, possibly a read error. The chain uses TRBV6-1 and TRBJ2-4; D could derive from TRBD1 or TRBD2 (5 bases each). The CDR3 extends over 15 amino acids. CDR1 and CDR2 from the germline V gene are MNHNS and SASEGT. In DNA, the CDR3 is TGTGCCAGCAGTGAACCGCTAGGGGAGAAAGACATGCAGTACTTT. This translates into CASSEPLGEKDMQYF.

Concerning this clonotype: One junction end does not reproduce the germline sequence, and a read error may be involved. CDR3 loop: CASGGIGTRHTETQYF. DNA of the CDR3: TGTGCCAGCGGTGGAATCGGGACCCGCCACACAGAGACCCAGTACTTT. The genes are TRBV27 and TRBJ2-3; D possibly matches TRBD1 or TRBD2 (5 bases each). Germline V gene sequence: CDR1 MNHEY, CDR2 SMNVEV (reference sequence). The CDR3 length is 16 residues.

This clonotype was recorded only once. The junction shows a germline mismatch at one end, possibly a read error. The V and J genes are TRBV6-2 or TRBV6-3 and TRBJ2-7, with D unclear. The germline CDR1 and CDR2 sequences are MNHEY and SVGEGT. This CDR3 is 11 amino acids long. The CDR3 DNA is TGTGCCAGCAGTTACGGTCAGGCTCCCACCTTC. Protein product: CASSYGQAPTF.

This chain links TRBV7-9 with TRBJ1-1; no firm D call. Trimming removed 1 base at V and 4 bases at J, with 7 bases between. There are 13 residues in the CDR3. CDR1 and CDR2 (germline): SEHNR, FQNEAQ (reference sequence). The CDR3 region is CASSLVEGTEAFF. DNA for the CDR3: TGTGCCAGCAGCTTAGTGGAAGGCACTGAAGCTTTCTTT.

As for this clonotype: A read error may produce the germline difference seen at one junction end. V and J are TRBV6-1 and TRBJ2-3; D is perhaps TRBD1 (6 bases). The CDR3 covers 16 residues. The germline V gene has CDR1 MNHNS and CDR2 SASEGT. CDR3 region: CASGEVGGSSTETQYF. The CDR3 region has the DNA TGTGCCAGCGGTGAGGTAGGGGGTAGTAGCACAGAGACGCAGTATTTC.

By share of the sample, this clonotype is medium-sized. The chain employs TRBV27 and TRBJ2-7, with a possible D match to TRBD2 (6 bases). The germline V and J ends were trimmed by 5 bases and 0 bases, with 14 bases remaining between them. Germline CDR1 is MNHEY and CDR2 is SMNVEV (reference sequence). The CDR3 has 15 amino acids. The CDR3 sequence: CASSPPGGNSYEQYF. The DNA for the CDR3 is TGTGCCAGCAGTCCTCCCGGAGGGAACTCCTACGAGCAGTACTTC.

The V call is TRBV7-8, the J call TRBJ2-3; 10 bases align to TRBD1. Germline loops: CDR1 SGHVS, CDR2 FQNEAQ. V dropped 3 bases and J dropped 4; count of bases not matched to a gene: 10. This CDR3 comprises 17 residues. CDR3 sequence: CASSFLFRDRGSDTQYF. The DNA for the CDR3 is TGTGCCAGCAGCTTCTTATTCCGGGACAGGGGCTCAGATACGCAGTATTTT.

In this sample, this clonotype turned up many times. The rearrangement uses TRBV25-1 and TRBJ2-7; TRBD2 matches at 9 bases. Germline CDR1 reads MGHDK; CDR2 reads SYGVNS. V dropped 10 bases and J dropped 2; count of bases not matched to a gene: 15. The CDR3 sequence is 16 residues long. CDR3 sequence reads: CATSQISGSIPYEQYF. The CDR3 region has the DNA TGTGCCACCTCCCAGATTAGCGGGAGTATCCCCTACGAGCAGTACTTC.

This clonotype was counted between two and nine times. The gene calls are TRBV27 and TRBJ2-7; 12 bases map to TRBD2. Trimming cost V 6 bases and J 6 bases; bases outside gene matches: 6. The CDR3 covers 14 residues. CDR1 MNHEY and CDR2 SMNVEV come from the germline V gene (reference sequence). The CDR3 region is CASSLGLAGSEQYF. CDR3 nucleotide sequence: TGTGCCAGCAGCCTAGGACTAGCGGGGAGCGAGCAGTACTTC.

This chain connects TRBV6-5 to TRBJ2-1; D is unresolved. The DNA matches TRBJ2-5 better at its end, which makes the J call doubtful. CDR1 is MNHEY, CDR2 SVGAGI, per germline. The CDR3 sequence is 15 residues long. CDR3 residues: CASSYFGRHQETQYF. The DNA of the CDR3 is TGTGCCAGCAGTTACTTCGGGCGGCACCAAGAGACCCAGTACTTC.

Regarding this clonotype: The junction differs from germline at one of its ends, possibly a read error. In DNA, the CDR3 is TGCGGCAGCAGGGGGCTGGGAGGCAAAGATATTCAGTACTTC. Its protein is CGSRGLGGKDIQYF. This chain joins TRBV10-2 and TRBJ2-4, with 8 bases matching TRBD1. There are 14 residues in the CDR3. CDR1 is WSHSY, CDR2 SAAADI, per germline.

The chain links TRBV11-3 to TRBJ2-5, with 8 bases that match TRBD2. Germline values: CDR1 SGHNT, CDR2 YENEEA. This CDR3 is built from 16 residues. With 8 bases clipped from V and 0 bases from J, the junction kept 11 bases outside the gene matches. The CDR3 spells CASAGGGGGDQETQYF. CDR3 sequence (DNA): TGTGCCAGCGCGGGGGGCGGGGGCGGGGACCAAGAGACCCAGTACTTC.

This clonotype was counted ten times or more. The J gene is TRBJ2-5, the V gene TRBV7-9; a possible D gene is TRBD1 (5 bases). Trimming took off 1 base at V and 0 bases at J, with 15 bases between the two ends. CDR3 length equals 17 residues. CDR1 and CDR2 (germline): SEHNR, FQNEAQ (reference sequence). The CDR3 loop is CASSLVPGRQYQETQYF. The CDR3 nucleotides are TGTGCCAGCAGCTTAGTCCCAGGCAGACAGTACCAAGAGACCCAGTACTTC. Together with reference TRBV7-9 and TRBJ2-5, the CDR3 gives the full variable domain: DTGVSQNPRHKITKRGQNVTFRCDPISEHNRLYWYRQTLGQGPEFLTYFQNEAQLEKSRLLSDRFSAERPKGSFSTLEIQRTEQGDSAMYLCASSLVPGRQYQETQYFGPGTRLLVL.

This clonotype was recorded once. The junction and the germline gene differ at one end; a read error may be behind it. This chain joins TRBV6-1 and TRBJ2-3; a weak D match, TRBD2 (6 bases). CDR1 and CDR2 from the germline V gene are MNHNS and SASEGT. The CDR3 sequence is 13 residues long. CDR3 sequence (DNA): TGTGCCTCGGGGCTGGGAGGAGAAGATATGCAGTATTTC. It codes for CASGLGGEDMQYF.

Ten or more counts support this clonotype. The chain recombines TRBV27 with TRBJ2-5, with D unclear. V lost 0 bases and J lost 0, with 2 bases in between. The CDR3 is 13 residues long. The germline gives CDR1 MNHEY, CDR2 SMNVEV (reference sequence). The CDR3 loop reads CASSLSYQETQYF. CDR3 coding DNA: TGTGCCAGCAGTTTATCCTACCAAGAGACCCAGTACTTC.

By its share, this clonotype is medium-sized. This chain uses TRBV7-2 with TRBJ2-3; 9 nucleotides align to TRBD2. V shed 6 bases and J 6 bases; nucleotides not matched to a gene: 4. The CDR3 has 13 amino acids. Germline CDR1 reads SGHTA; CDR2 reads FQGNSA. The CDR3 DNA follows: TGTGCCAGCAGTATAGCGGGAGCGGATACGCAGTATTTT. Its translation is CASSIAGADTQYF. Combining the CDR3 with reference TRBV7-2 and TRBJ2-3 gives the whole variable domain GAGVSQSPSNKVTEKGKDVELRCDPISGHTALYWYRQSLGQGLEFLIYFQGNSAPDKSGLPSDRFSAERTGGSVSTLTIQRTQQEDSAVYLCASSIAGADTQYFGPGTRLTVL.

By sample fraction, this clonotype is medium-sized. The chain links TRBV6-1 to TRBJ2-1; D might be TRBD2 (6 bases). The V gene lost 4 bases and the J gene lost 2 bases, with 15 bases spanning the gap. Germline assignment: CDR1 MNHNS and CDR2 SASEGT. The CDR3 length is 16 residues. The CDR3 is CASSGAWGRTYNEQFF. CDR3 DNA sequence: TGTGCCAGCAGTGGTGCTTGGGGGAGGACCTACAATGAGCAGTTCTTC.

This clonotype was picked up many times. The chain employs TRBV5-1 and TRBJ1-2; D is unresolved. Germline-derived CDR1 and CDR2 are SGHRS and YFSETQ. Between the trimmed V and J ends, which lost 3 bases and 6 bases, there was a span of 3 bases. The length of the CDR3 is 10 residues. CDR3 protein: CASSSHGYTF. The CDR3 bases are TGCGCCAGCAGCTCCCATGGCTACACCTTC.

The CDR3 DNA sequence: TGTGCCAGCAGCGAGTCTAAGGCAGGCAAAGATACGCAGTACTTC. Translating gives CASSESKAGKDTQYF. This chain connects TRBV10-3 to TRBJ2-3, with D hard to call. Near its end, the DNA agrees better with TRBJ2-7, so the J call may be wrong. The CDR3 runs 15 residues. Germline CDR1 is ENHRY and CDR2 is SYGVKD.

The chain links TRBV27 to TRBJ2-4, with a tentative D call TRBD2 (5 bases). This CDR3 spans 15 amino acids. The ends were cut back, 6 bases at V and 13 bases at J, with 25 bases in the middle. CDR1 and CDR2 (germline): MNHEY, SMNVEV (reference sequence). CDR3 amino acids: CASRTGLQSTNTQYF. In nucleotides, the CDR3 is TGTGCCAGCAGGACGGGGTTGCAATCCACAAATACGCAGTACTTC.

The chain recombines TRBV4-2 with TRBJ2-1; no firm D call. Near its end, the DNA agrees better with TRBJ2-7, so the J call may be wrong. The CDR3 covers 14 residues. The germline gives CDR1 LGHNA, CDR2 YNFKEQ. The CDR3 coding sequence is TGTGCCAGCAGCCAAGAACATCTCTCCTACGAGCAGTACTTC. It translates to CASSQEHLSYEQYF.

The sample holds many counts of this clonotype. The chain recombines TRBV4-1 with TRBJ2-1; 9 bases map to TRBD2. The junction had 5 bases not matched to a gene; V was cut back by 2 bases and J by 3 bases. Germline-derived CDR1 and CDR2 are MGHRA and YSYEKL. There are 16 residues in the CDR3. In DNA form, the CDR3 reads TGCGCCAGCAGCCAACTTCTAGCGGGAAGCTACAATGAGCAGTTCTTC. Residues: CASSQLLAGSYNEQFF.

In its sample, this clonotype was seen a few times. J is TRBJ2-2 and V is TRBV7-8; D gene unclear. CDR1 SGHVS and CDR2 FQNEAQ come from the germline V gene. The germline V and J ends were trimmed by 5 bases and 5 bases, with 15 bases remaining between them. CDR3 size: 15 residues. CDR3 protein: CASSPPRVGTGELFF. CDR3 DNA sequence: TGTGCCAGCAGCCCCCCACGGGTTGGAACCGGGGAGCTGTTTTTT.

This sequence joins TRBV6-1 and TRBJ2-3; D is uncertain. CDR1 is MNHNS and CDR2 is SASEGT in the germline V gene. V gave up 6 bases and J gave up 11 bases, with 24 bases separating them. The CDR3 is 15 residues long. CDR3 amino acids: CASSLQAGSTEEQYF. As DNA, the CDR3 is TGTGCCAGCAGCCTCCAGGCTGGAAGCACAGAGGAGCAGTATTTT.

Turning to this clonotype: Because the CDR3's place on the DNA is in doubt, the DNA is left out and the CDR3 is given as listed by TCRdb. The chain couples TRBV27 to TRBJ2-2; the DNA was not compared with TRBD2, the D call given in the table. The CDR3 is 22 amino acids long, termini counted. CDR1 is MNHEY and CDR2 is SMNVEV in the germline V gene (reference sequence). CDR3: CASSLVAGGYNEQFFGAGELFF.

A remark on this clonotype: A read error may produce the germline difference seen at one junction end. CDR3 in amino acids: CASSYTPPSYEQYF. The CDR3 nucleotides are TGTGCCAGCAGTTACACGCCACCTAGCTACGAGCAGTACTTT. This chain uses TRBV6-5 with TRBJ1-6; the D is unclear. The CDR3 loop spans 14 amino acids. CDR1 and CDR2 (germline): MNHEY, SVGAGI.

CDR3 coding DNA: TGTGCCAGCAGTGCGGGCCGCGGGGGTTGTGGCCCAGAGACCCAGTACTTC. Amino acid sequence: CASSAGRGGCGPETQYF. The V and J genes are TRBV27 and TRBJ2-1; 7 nucleotides line up with TRBD2. Gene TRBJ2-5 matches the end of the DNA better, so the J call may be wrong. The length of the CDR3 is 17 residues. Looked up from germline, CDR1 is MNHEY and CDR2 is SMNVEV (reference sequence).

The V call is TRBV6-1, the J call TRBJ2-5; perhaps TRBD2 as D (6 bases). Near its end, the DNA agrees better with TRBJ2-7, so the J call may be wrong. The CDR3 has 14 amino acids. Germline CDR1 is MNHNS and CDR2 is SASEGT. The CDR3 region is CASSELAVPSEQYF. Here the CDR3 DNA reads TGTGCCAGCAGTGAATTAGCGGTTCCTAGCGAGCAGTACTTC.

This clonotype was counted once. The chain employs TRBV14 and TRBJ2-2, with D hard to call. This CDR3 is 12 amino acids long. Trimming removed 2 bases at V and 4 bases at J, with 2 bases between. Per the germline V gene, CDR1 is SGHDN and CDR2 is FVKESK. For the CDR3, the DNA is TGTGCCAGCAGCCAAAGCACCGGGGAGCTGTTTTTT. Protein product: CASSQSTGELFF.